This T cell receptor (beta chain) was sequenced for a study of CD8+ T cells in alopecia areata. Overall study context: Using the percentage of affected scalp area, treated patients' severity was scored. Overall study findings and caveats: Patients shared TCRs less clearly than mice did, possibly for HLA-related reasons.

RNA extraction and reverse transcription yielded cDNA as sequencing template. TCRdb's copy holds only in-frame clones and misses some; the assay was immunoSEQ multiplex PCR. Of about 250,000 clones in the sample, roughly 63% were seen once. The treatment here: oral pan-JAK inhibitor, 5-10 mg twice daily. On this clone itself: Its antigen is currently unknown.

There are 16 residues in the CDR3. V shed 3 bases and J shed 1 base, with 15 bases lying between them. CDR1 is SGHTA, CDR2 FQGNSA, per germline. The TCR comes from a human donor with alopecia areata. The sequences come from CD4+ T cells sorted from blood, collected around week 54, from a patient treated with tofacitinib. The chain links TRBV7-2 to TRBJ2-5, with a weak D call TRBD2 (5 bases). The CDR3 is CASSFTRTGVQETQYF. The CDR3 coding sequence is TGTGCCAGCAGCTTTACCCGTACCGGGGTCCAAGAGACCCAGTACTTC.